A selection of T cell receptor beta chains follows, all from one sample in a study of PD-L1 blockade in urothelial cancer. The protocol was immunoSEQ multiplex PCR, while the TCRdb copy is restricted to in-frame clones and leaves out a portion. The sample carries about 76,000 clones, 85% to 95% recorded once. The starting material was PBMCs, obtained around atezolizumab (anti-PD-L1) treatment. These receptors were obtained from a woman over 75 with urothelial cancer. The CDR3 runs from the conserved cysteine through the conserved F or W. Fields, in order: D gene, V gene, CDR3 length, J gene, CDR3 DNA, CDR3 protein. D genes are given only for firm matches.

NA	TRBV27	14	TRBJ1-1	TGTGCCAGCAGTTGGAGCAGAGAGAAGACTGAAGCTTTCTTT	CASSWSREKTEAFF
NA	TRBV28	14	TRBJ1-4	TGTGCCAGCAGTTTCATCAGTCCTAATGAAAAACTGTTTTTT	CASSFISPNEKLFF
NA	TRBV19	13	TRBJ2-2	TGTGCCAGTAGTGGCACGAACACCGGGGAGCTGTTTTTT	CASSGTNTGELFF
TRBD2	TRBV6-6	16	TRBJ2-2	TGTGCCAGCAGTTATAGGGCTAGCGGGAGGGGTGGGGAGCTGTTTTTT	CASSYRASGRGGELFF
NA	TRBV6-4	14	TRBJ2-4	TGTGCCAGCAGTGACTCCGCCAGGGGTGGCAAATGGTACTTC	CASSDSARGGKWYF
NA	TRBV6-5	15	TRBJ1-2	TGTGCCAGCAGTTACTCCCGAGACAGGTTCTATGGCTACACCTTC	CASSYSRDRFYGYTF
TRBD2	TRBV6-1	13	TRBJ2-1	TGTGCCACCAAACTAGCGGGAGGCATTAAAAAGTTCTTC	CATKLAGGIKKFF
NA	TRBV29-1	12	TRBJ2-7	TGCAGCGTTGTAGAGGGCCCCAACGAGCAGTACTTC	CSVVEGPNEQYF
NA	TRBV11-3	16	TRBJ2-1	TGTGCCAGCAGCCGAGGGGGTAGCGAGCTATACAATGAGCAGTTCTTC	CASSRGGSELYNEQFF
NA	TRBV28	16	TRBJ2-1	TGTGCCAGCATCCTACAGGGTGTGGGCACGTACAATGAGCAGTTCTTC	CASILQGVGTYNEQFF
NA	TRBV29-1	13	TRBJ1-1	TGCAGCGTCGGGGGGGCAGGGAACACTGAAGCTTTCTTT	CSVGGAGNTEAFF
NA	TRBV2	13	TRBJ2-3	TGTGCCAGCAGCGGTGGGGGGGCTGATACGCAGTATTTT	CASSGGGADTQYF
TRBD2	TRBV5-1	15	TRBJ2-1	TGCGCCAGCAGCTTGGCTGCGGGAGGGCCCCCTGAGCAGTTCTTC	CASSLAAGGPPEQFF
TRBD1	TRBV6-6	16	TRBJ1-2	TGTGCCAGCAGTTACTCCCGACAGGGAACCAACTATGGCTACACCTTC	CASSYSRQGTNYGYTF
TRBD2	TRBV30	14	TRBJ2-7	TGTGCCTTGGGGGGGACTAGCGGCTCCTACGAGCAGTACTTC	CALGGTSGSYEQYF
NA	TRBV25-1	13	TRBJ1-4	TGTGCCAGCAGTGAATACCGGGATGAAAAACTGTTTTTT	CASSEYRDEKLFF
TRBD2	TRBV7-3	15	TRBJ2-1	TGTGCCAGCAGCACCCTAGCGGGACCTTACAATGAGCAGTTCTTC	CASSTLAGPYNEQFF
TRBD2	TRBV5-6	16	TRBJ2-2	TGTGCCAGCAGCTCTAGACTAGCGGCAAACACCGGGGAGCTGTTTTTT	CASSSRLAANTGELFF